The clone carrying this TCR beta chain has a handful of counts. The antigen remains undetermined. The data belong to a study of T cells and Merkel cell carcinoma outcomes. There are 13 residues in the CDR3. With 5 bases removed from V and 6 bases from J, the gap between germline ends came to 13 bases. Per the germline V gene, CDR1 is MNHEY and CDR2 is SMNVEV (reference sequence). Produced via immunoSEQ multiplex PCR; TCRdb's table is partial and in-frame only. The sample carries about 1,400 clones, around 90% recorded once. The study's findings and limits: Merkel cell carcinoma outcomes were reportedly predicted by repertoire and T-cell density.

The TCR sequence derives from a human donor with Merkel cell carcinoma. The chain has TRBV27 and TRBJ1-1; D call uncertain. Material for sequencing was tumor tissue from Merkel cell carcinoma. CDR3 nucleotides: TGTGCCAGCAGTGCAGTCGAGGACGCTGAAGCTTTCTTT. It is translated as CASSAVEDAEAFF.